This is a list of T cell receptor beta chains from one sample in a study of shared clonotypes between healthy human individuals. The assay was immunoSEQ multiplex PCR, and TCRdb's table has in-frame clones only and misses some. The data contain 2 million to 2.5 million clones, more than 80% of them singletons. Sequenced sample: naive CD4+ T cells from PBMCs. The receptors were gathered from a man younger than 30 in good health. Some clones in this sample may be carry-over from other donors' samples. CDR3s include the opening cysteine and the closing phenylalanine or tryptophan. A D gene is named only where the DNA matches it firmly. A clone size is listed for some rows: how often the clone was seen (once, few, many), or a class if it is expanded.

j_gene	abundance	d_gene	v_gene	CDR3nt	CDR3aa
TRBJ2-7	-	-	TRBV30	TGTGCCTGGAGTGTCGGAGTCGACTACGAGCAGTACTTC	CAWSVGVDYEQYF
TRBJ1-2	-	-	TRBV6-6	TGTGCCAGCAGTTATCTCGTTTTTTCGAGGGGTGGCTACACCTTC	CASSYLVFSRGGYTF
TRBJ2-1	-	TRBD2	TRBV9	TGTGCCAGCAGCGTAGGCCCGGGAGGGAGTGGTGGCAATGAGCAGTTCTTC	CASSVGPGGSGGNEQFF
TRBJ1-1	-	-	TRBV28	TGTGCCAGCTATCCTATCGTCCCCGGGACACTATTCGGGGTAACTGAAGCTTTCTTT	CASYPIVPGTLFGVTEAFF
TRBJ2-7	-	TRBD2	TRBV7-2	TGTGCCAGCAGCAAACTAGCGGGAGTCTCCGAGCAGTACTTC	CASSKLAGVSEQYF
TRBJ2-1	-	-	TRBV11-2	TGTGCCAGCAGCTTAGGGCTCTTCTCTAGGAATGAGCAGTTCTTC	CASSLGLFSRNEQFF
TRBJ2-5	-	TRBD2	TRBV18	TGTGCCAGCTCACAGGGACTAGCGGGAGTGGGAGAGACCCAGTACTTC	CASSQGLAGVGETQYF
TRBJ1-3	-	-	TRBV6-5	TGTGCCAGCAGTACATCCTTGACGGGAAACACCATATATTTT	CASSTSLTGNTIYF
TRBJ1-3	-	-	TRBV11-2	TGTGCCAGCAGCTTAATGGTCTCTGGAAACACCATATATTTT	CASSLMVSGNTIYF
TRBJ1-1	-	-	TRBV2	TGTGCCAGCAGTGAAAGCAGGGTCTCGAACACTGAAGCTTTCTTT	CASSESRVSNTEAFF
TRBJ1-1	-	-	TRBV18	TGTGCCAGCTCACCTATCCCAGGGCTGAACACTGAAGCTTTCTTT	CASSPIPGLNTEAFF
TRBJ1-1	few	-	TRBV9	TGTGCCAGCAGCGTTGGCCAGCTGAACACTGAAGCTTTCTTT	CASSVGQLNTEAFF
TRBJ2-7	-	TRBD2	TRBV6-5	TGTGCCAGCAGTTACTCGGGACTAGCGGGAGGAAACGAGCAGTACTTC	CASSYSGLAGGNEQYF
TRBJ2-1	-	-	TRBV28	TGTGCCAGCAGGGCTGCGGACCCCCGCTCCTACAATGAGCAGTTCTTC	CASRAADPRSYNEQFF
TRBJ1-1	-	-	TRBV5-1	TGCGCCAGCAGCTTGCAGCTTATGAACACTGAAGCTTTCTTT	CASSLQLMNTEAFF
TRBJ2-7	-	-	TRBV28	TGTGCCAGCAGCTACCATGGGGGGTCCTACGAGCAGTACTTC	CASSYHGGSYEQYF
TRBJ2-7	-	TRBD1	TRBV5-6	TGTGCCAGCAGCCCGTTCAAGGGGGCGCAACCTTACGAGCAGTACTTC	CASSPFKGAQPYEQYF
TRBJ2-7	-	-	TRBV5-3	TGTGCCAGAAGCTCCGCCTGCGGGACATATACCTACGAGCAGTACTTC	CARSSACGTYTYEQYF
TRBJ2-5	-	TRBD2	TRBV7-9	TGTGCCAGCAGCCTGACTAGCGAGGAGACCCAGTACTTC	CASSLTSEETQYF
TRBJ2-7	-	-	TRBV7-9	TGTGCCAGCAGCTTAAGGCGGGATAGCCACGAGCAGTACTTC	CASSLRRDSHEQYF
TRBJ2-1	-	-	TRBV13	TGTGCCAGCAGAAACAGGGGAGGTGAGCAGTTCTTC	CASRNRGGEQFF
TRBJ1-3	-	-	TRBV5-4	TGTGCCAGCAGCCCAGCGGGAACTAAACAGGAGAGCTCTGGAAACACCATATATTTT	CASSPAGTKQESSGNTIYF
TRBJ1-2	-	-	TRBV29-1	TGCAGCGTTGAGTTGTTAGGGGGGTATGGCTACACCTTC	CSVELLGGYGYTF
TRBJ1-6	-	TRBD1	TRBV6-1	TGTGCCAGCAGTGACCGGGACAGGGGGCCTGGAGTTTCACCCCTCCACTTT	CASSDRDRGPGVSPLHF
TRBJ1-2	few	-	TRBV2	TGTGCCAGCAGTTATACCCCTCCTAGGGGTGGCTACACCTTC	CASSYTPPRGGYTF
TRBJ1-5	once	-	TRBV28	TGTGCCAGCAGCCTTAGATGGGGAAATCAGCCCCAGCATTTT	CASSLRWGNQPQHF
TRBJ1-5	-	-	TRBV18	TGTGCCAGCTCACCTCTTGCAGCGATGGGGAATCAGCCCCAGCATTTT	CASSPLAAMGNQPQHF
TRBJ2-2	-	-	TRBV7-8	TGTGCCAGCAGCCGAACAGGGAAAAACACCGGGGAGCTGTTTTTT	CASSRTGKNTGELFF
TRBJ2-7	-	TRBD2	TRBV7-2	TGTGCCAGCAGCCAAGGACTAGTCCGCGAGCAGTACTTC	CASSQGLVREQYF
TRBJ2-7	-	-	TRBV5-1	TGCGCCAGCAGCCGGAACGGGATCTACGAGCAGTACTTC	CASSRNGIYEQYF
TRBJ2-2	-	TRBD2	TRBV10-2	TGCGCCAGCGGCCTGACTAGCGGGAGGGCCGCTTCCACCGGGGAGCTGTTTTTT	CASGLTSGRAASTGELFF
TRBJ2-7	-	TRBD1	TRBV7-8	TGTGCCAGCAGCACCCGACAGGGGGTGACCTACGAGCAGTACTTC	CASSTRQGVTYEQYF
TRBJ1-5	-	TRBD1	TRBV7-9	TGTGCCAGCAGCTTAACCGGGACAGGGGGCTTCGGGGAGCCCCAGCATTTT	CASSLTGTGGFGEPQHF
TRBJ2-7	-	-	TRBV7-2	TGTGCCAGCAGTAGGGAGGGGGGCCCCTACGAGCAGTACTTC	CASSREGGPYEQYF
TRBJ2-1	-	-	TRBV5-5	TGTGCCAGCACCCTTGTGGAAGGGGATTACAATGAGCAGTTCTTC	CASTLVEGDYNEQFF
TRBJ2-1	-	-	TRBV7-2	TGTGCCAGCAGCTTAGTAGGGGGGAATGAGCAGTTCTTC	CASSLVGGNEQFF
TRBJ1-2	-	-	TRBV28	TGTGCCAGCAGTTCAGCCGGGACCCTTGTTGGACCCGGCTACACCTTC	CASSSAGTLVGPGYTF
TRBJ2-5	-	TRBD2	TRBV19	TGTGCCAGTAGTACGGGGACTAGCGGGATGGAGACCCAGTACTTC	CASSTGTSGMETQYF
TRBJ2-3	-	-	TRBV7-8	TGTGCCAGCAGCTTTCTGAAGTGGACAGAAACAGATACGCAGTATTTT	CASSFLKWTETDTQYF
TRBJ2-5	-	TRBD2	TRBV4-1	TGCGCCAGCAGCCCCGGACTAGCGGGAGGGGTATGGGAGACCCAGTACTTC	CASSPGLAGGVWETQYF
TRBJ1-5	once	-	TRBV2	TGTGCCAGCAGTGGGCAGGGCCCAAATCAGCCCCAGCATTTT	CASSGQGPNQPQHF
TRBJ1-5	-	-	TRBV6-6	TGTGCCAGCAGTTACGGAGGGGATCATCAGCCCCAGCATTTT	CASSYGGDHQPQHF
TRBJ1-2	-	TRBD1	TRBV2	TGTGCCAGCAGTGTGACCGGGACAGGGGATGGCTACACCTTC	CASSVTGTGDGYTF
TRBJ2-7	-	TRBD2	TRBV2	TGTGCCAGCACGAGACCAAGACTAGCGGGAGATGGGGTCAACGAGCAGTACTTC	CASTRPRLAGDGVNEQYF
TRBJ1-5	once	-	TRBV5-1	TGCGCCAGCAGCTTACAGGGAGGCAATCAGCCCCAGCATTTT	CASSLQGGNQPQHF